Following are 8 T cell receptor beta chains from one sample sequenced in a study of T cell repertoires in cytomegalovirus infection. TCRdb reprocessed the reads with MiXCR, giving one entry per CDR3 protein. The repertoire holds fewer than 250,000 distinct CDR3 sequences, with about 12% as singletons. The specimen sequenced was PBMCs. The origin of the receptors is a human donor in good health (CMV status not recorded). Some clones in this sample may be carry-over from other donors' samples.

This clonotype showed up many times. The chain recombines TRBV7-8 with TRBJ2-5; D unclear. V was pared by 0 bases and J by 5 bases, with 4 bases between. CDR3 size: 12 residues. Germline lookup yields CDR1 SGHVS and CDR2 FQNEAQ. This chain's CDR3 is CASSLAMETQYF. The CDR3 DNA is TGTGCCAGCAGCTTAGCAATGGAGACCCAGTACTTC.

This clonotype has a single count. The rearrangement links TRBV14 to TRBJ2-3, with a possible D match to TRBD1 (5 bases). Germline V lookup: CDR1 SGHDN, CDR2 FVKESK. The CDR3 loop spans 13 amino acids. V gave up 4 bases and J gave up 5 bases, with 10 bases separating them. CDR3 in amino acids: CASSRRQKDTQYF. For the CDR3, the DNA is TGTGCCAGCAGCCGCCGACAGAAAGATACGCAGTATTTT.

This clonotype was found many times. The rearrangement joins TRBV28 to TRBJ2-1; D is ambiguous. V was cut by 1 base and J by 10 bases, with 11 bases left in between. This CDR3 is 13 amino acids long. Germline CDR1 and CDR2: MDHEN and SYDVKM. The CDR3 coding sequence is TGTGCCAGCAGTTTATTGTCCACACAGGAGCAGTTCTTC. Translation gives CASSLLSTQEQFF. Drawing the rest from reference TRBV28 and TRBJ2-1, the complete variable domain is DVKVTQSSRYLVKRTGEKVFLECVQDMDHENMFWYRQDPGLGLRLIYFSYDVKMKEKGDIPEGYSVSREKKERFSLILESASTNQTSMYLCASSLLSTQEQFFGPGTRLTVL.

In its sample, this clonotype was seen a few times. The DNA of the CDR3 is TGCAGTGCTAGACGCGGGGGGCAAAGCTCCTACAATGAGCAGTTCTTC. It specifies CSARRGGQSSYNEQFF. The chain has TRBV20-1 and TRBJ2-1; 8 positions agree with TRBD2. Per the germline V gene, CDR1 is DFQATT and CDR2 is SNEGSKA (reference sequence). The CDR3 is made up of 16 amino acids. The junction had 6 bases not matched to a gene; V was cut back by 2 bases and J by 0 bases.

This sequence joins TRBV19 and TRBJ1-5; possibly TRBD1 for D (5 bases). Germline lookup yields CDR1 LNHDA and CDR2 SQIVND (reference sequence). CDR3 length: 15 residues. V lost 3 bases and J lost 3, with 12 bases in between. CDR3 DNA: TGTGCCAGTAGTATCCAGACAGCAGACAATCAGCCCCAGCATTTT. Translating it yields CASSIQTADNQPQHF.

CDR3 sequence (DNA): TGCGCCAGCAGCTCGGGACAGGCCGCAACTAATGAAAAACTGTTTTTT. This codes for CASSSGQAATNEKLFF. The rearrangement uses TRBV5-1 and TRBJ1-4; TRBD1 matches at 8 bases. CDR1 is SGHRS and CDR2 is YFSETQ in the germline V gene. Trimming cost V 3 bases and J 0 bases; bases outside gene matches: 4. This CDR3 is built from 16 residues.

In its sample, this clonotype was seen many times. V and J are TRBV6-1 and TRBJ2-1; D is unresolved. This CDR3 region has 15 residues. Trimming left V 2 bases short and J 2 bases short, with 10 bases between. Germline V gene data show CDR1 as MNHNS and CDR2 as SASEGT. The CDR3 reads CASSEMSGPYNEQFF. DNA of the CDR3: TGTGCCAGCAGTGAAATGTCCGGGCCCTACAATGAGCAGTTCTTC.

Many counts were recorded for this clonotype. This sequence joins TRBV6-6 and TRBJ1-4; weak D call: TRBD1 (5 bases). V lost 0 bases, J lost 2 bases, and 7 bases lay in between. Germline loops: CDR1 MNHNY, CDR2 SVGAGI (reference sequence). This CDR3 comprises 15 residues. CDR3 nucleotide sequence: TGTGCCAGCAGTTACTCGGGGGACACTAATGAAAAACTGTTTTTT. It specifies CASSYSGDTNEKLFF.